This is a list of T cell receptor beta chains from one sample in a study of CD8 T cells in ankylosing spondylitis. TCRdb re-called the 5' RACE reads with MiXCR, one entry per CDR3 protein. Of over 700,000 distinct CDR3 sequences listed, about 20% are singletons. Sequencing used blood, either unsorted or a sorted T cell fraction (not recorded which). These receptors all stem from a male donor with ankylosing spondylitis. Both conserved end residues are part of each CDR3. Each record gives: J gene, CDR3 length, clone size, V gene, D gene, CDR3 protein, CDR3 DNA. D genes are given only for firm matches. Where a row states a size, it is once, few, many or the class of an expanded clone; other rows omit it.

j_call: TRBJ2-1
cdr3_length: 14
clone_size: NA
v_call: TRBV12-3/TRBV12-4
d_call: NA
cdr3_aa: CASSLGLLEGEQFF
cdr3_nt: TGTGCCAGCAGTTTAGGGCTATTGGAGGGTGAGCAGTTCTTC

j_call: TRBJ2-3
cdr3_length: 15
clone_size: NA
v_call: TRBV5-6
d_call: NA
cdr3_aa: CASSFYGSSTDTQYF
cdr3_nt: TGTGCCAGCAGCTTTTACGGGTCTAGCACAGATACGCAGTATTTT

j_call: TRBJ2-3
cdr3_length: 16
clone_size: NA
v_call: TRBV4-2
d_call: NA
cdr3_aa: CASTLGGPPSTDTQYF
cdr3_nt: TGTGCCAGCACCCTGGGGGGTCCACCCAGCACAGATACGCAGTATTTT

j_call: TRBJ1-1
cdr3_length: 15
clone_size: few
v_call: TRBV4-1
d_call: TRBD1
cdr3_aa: CASSQPGTANTEAFF
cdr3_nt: TGCGCCAGCAGCCAACCCGGGACAGCGAACACTGAAGCTTTCTTT

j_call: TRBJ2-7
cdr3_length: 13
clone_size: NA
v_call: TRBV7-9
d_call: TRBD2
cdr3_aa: CASSGGLNYEQYF
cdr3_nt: TGTGCCAGCAGCGGGGGACTAAACTACGAGCAGTACTTC

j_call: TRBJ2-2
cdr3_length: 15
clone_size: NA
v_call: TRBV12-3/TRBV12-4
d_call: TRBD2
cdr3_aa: CASSRSGGGLGELFF
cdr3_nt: TGTGCCAGCAGCCGAAGCGGGGGGGGACTCGGGGAGCTGTTTTTT

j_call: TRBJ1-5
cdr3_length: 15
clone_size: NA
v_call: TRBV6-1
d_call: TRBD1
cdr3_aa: CASSPPGQGRQPQHF
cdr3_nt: TGTGCCAGCAGTCCGCCGGGACAGGGTCGGCAGCCCCAGCATTTT

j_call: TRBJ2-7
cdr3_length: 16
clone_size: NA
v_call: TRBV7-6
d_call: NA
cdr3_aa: CASSLTRGLSSYEQYF
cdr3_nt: TGTGCCAGCAGCTTGACTAGAGGGCTGAGCTCCTACGAGCAGTACTTC

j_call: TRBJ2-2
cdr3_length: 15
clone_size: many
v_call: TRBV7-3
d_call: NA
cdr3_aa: CASSLVGGNTGELFF
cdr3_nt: TGTGCCAGCAGCTTAGTTGGAGGGAACACCGGGGAGCTGTTTTTT

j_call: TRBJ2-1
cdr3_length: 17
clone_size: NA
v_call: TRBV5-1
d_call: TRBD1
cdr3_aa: CASSLDGMGQGYNEQFF
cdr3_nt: TGCGCCAGCAGCTTGGACGGGATGGGACAGGGCTACAATGAGCAGTTCTTC

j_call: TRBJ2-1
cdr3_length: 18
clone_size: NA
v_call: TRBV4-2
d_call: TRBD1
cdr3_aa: CASSQGASGQGDYNEQFF
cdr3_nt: TGTGCCAGCAGCCAAGGAGCTTCGGGACAGGGGGACTACAATGAGCAGTTCTTC

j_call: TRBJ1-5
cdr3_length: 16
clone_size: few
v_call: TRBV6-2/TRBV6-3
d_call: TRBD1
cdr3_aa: CASRGGQGVGNQPQHF
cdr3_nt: TGTGCCAGCAGGGGCGGACAGGGAGTGGGCAATCAGCCCCAGCATTTT

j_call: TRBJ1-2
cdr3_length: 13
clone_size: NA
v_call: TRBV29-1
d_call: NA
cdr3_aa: CSVGTGSNYGYTF
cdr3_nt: TGCAGCGTTGGGACCGGTTCTAACTATGGCTACACCTTC

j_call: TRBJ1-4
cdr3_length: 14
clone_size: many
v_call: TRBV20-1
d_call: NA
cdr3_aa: CSAPSTRANEKLFF
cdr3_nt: TGCAGTGCTCCCTCGACCAGGGCGAATGAAAAACTGTTTTTT

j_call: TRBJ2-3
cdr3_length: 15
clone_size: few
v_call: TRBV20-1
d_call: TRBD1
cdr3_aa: CSAPKTGTGTDTQYF
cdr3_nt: TGCAGTGCTCCCAAAACCGGGACAGGCACAGATACGCAGTATTTT

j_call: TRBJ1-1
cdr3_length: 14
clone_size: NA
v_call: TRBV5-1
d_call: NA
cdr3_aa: CASSLAQGSTEAFF
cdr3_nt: TGCGCCAGCAGCTTGGCGCAGGGGAGCACTGAAGCTTTCTTT

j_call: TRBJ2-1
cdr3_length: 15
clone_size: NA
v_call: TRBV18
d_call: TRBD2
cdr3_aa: CASSPPPSGRLEQFF
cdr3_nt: TGTGCCAGCTCACCTCCCCCCAGCGGGAGATTGGAGCAGTTCTTC

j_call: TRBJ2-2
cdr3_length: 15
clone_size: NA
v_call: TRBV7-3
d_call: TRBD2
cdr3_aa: CASSLLGGTPGELFF
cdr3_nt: TGTGCCAGCAGCCTATTGGGAGGGACCCCCGGGGAGCTGTTTTTT

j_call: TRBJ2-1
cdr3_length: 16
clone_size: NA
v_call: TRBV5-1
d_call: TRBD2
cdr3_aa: CASSLWASGTYNEQFF
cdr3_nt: TGCGCCAGCAGCTTGTGGGCGAGCGGGACCTACAATGAGCAGTTCTTC

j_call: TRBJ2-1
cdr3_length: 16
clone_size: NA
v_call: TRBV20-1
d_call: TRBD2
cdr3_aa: CSARDLPSGRATEQFF
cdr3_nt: TGCAGTGCTAGAGATCTTCCTAGCGGGAGGGCCACTGAGCAGTTCTTC

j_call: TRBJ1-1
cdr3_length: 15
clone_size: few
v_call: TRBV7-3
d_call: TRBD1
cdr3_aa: CASSSSGQVNTEAFF
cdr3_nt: TGTGCCAGCAGCTCATCGGGACAGGTGAACACTGAAGCTTTCTTT

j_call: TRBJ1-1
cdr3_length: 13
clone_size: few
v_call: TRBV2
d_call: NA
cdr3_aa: CASSWETDTEAFF
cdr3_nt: TGTGCCAGCTCTTGGGAGACGGACACTGAAGCTTTCTTT

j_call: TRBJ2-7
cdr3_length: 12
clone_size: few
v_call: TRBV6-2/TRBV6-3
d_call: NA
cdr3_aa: CASTSASREQYF
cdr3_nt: TGTGCCAGCACTAGCGCCTCTCGCGAGCAGTACTTC

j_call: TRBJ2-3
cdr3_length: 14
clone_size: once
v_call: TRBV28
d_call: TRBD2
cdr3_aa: CASWQGGGTDTQYF
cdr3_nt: TGTGCCAGCTGGCAGGGCGGGGGAACAGATACGCAGTATTTT